Listed below are T cell receptor beta chains from one sample, sequenced in a study of blood T cell repertoires in COVID-19. TCRdb keeps only in-frame clones here, not all; method: immunoSEQ multiplex PCR. The sample has over 250,000 clones, more than 75% seen once. Sequencing input: PBMCs or T cells enriched from blood (not recorded which). All receptors come from a man between 60 and 75 years old who had recovered from COVID-19. The CDR3 runs from the conserved cysteine through the conserved F or W. The order of the fields is D gene, clone size, V gene, J gene, CDR3 protein, CDR3 DNA. D genes are given only for firm matches. The listing skips clone size in some rows; elsewhere it reads once, few, many or a size class.

d_gene: TRBD2; abundance: .; v_gene: TRBV30; j_gene: TRBJ2-6; CDR3aa: CAWSVRVAGVLTF; CDR3nt: TGTGCCTGGAGTGTGAGAGTAGCGGGGGTCCTGACTTTC
d_gene: TRBD2; abundance: .; v_gene: TRBV28; j_gene: TRBJ2-3; CDR3aa: CASSLSAGGQDTQYF; CDR3nt: TGTGCCAGCAGTTTATCGGCGGGGGGGCAGGATACGCAGTATTTT
d_gene: .; abundance: .; v_gene: TRBV5-5; j_gene: TRBJ1-2; CDR3aa: CASSLAEGHLTNYGYTF; CDR3nt: TGTGCCAGCAGCTTGGCCGAAGGACACCTTACAAACTATGGCTACACCTTC
d_gene: TRBD1; abundance: .; v_gene: TRBV5-8; j_gene: TRBJ1-5; CDR3aa: CASSPDRAPNQPQHF; CDR3nt: TGTGCCAGCAGCCCAGACAGGGCCCCGAATCAGCCCCAGCATTTT
d_gene: .; abundance: .; v_gene: TRBV6-1; j_gene: TRBJ2-1; CDR3aa: CASSWAGYNEQFF; CDR3nt: TGTGCCAGCAGTTGGGCGGGGTACAATGAGCAGTTCTTC
d_gene: .; abundance: few; v_gene: TRBV18; j_gene: TRBJ1-2; CDR3aa: CASSPMEGLYSKFKSRGYTF; CDR3nt: TGTGCCAGCTCACCAATGGAGGGCTTATATTCTAAATTTAAAAGTCGTGGCTACACCTTC
d_gene: .; abundance: .; v_gene: TRBV3-1/TRBV3-2; j_gene: TRBJ2-3; CDR3aa: CASSQNEHLYTDTQYF; CDR3nt: TGTGCCAGCAGCCAAAACGAGCATCTGTACACAGATACGCAGTATTTT
d_gene: .; abundance: .; v_gene: TRBV4-2; j_gene: TRBJ1-2; CDR3aa: CASSPHEFESVYGYTF; CDR3nt: TGTGCCAGCAGCCCTCATGAATTTGAGTCGGTCTATGGCTACACCTTC
d_gene: .; abundance: .; v_gene: TRBV21-1; j_gene: TRBJ2-7; CDR3aa: CASSKATYEQYF; CDR3nt: TGTGCCAGCAGCAAAGCTACCTACGAGCAGTACTTC
d_gene: TRBD1; abundance: once; v_gene: TRBV19; j_gene: TRBJ2-2; CDR3aa: CASSTTGTANTGELFF; CDR3nt: TGTGCCAGTAGTACGACCGGGACAGCGAACACCGGGGAGCTGTTTTTT
d_gene: .; abundance: .; v_gene: TRBV10-1; j_gene: TRBJ2-2; CDR3aa: CASSDRTGELFF; CDR3nt: TGCGCCAGCAGTGACCGGACCGGGGAGCTGTTTTTT
d_gene: .; abundance: .; v_gene: TRBV2; j_gene: TRBJ1-2; CDR3aa: CASSVVRGYGYTF; CDR3nt: TGTGCCAGCAGTGTCGTCAGGGGCTATGGCTACACCTTC
d_gene: .; abundance: once; v_gene: TRBV6-2/TRBV6-3; j_gene: TRBJ2-3; CDR3aa: CASSYSIDLTRNTDTQYF; CDR3nt: TGTGCCAGCAGTTACTCGATAGATCTGACTAGGAACACAGATACGCAGTATTTT
d_gene: .; abundance: .; v_gene: TRBV9; j_gene: TRBJ2-2; CDR3aa: CASSVASGIGELFF; CDR3nt: TGTGCCAGCAGCGTAGCTTCCGGTATCGGGGAGCTGTTTTTT
d_gene: TRBD2; abundance: once; v_gene: TRBV27; j_gene: TRBJ2-1; CDR3aa: CASSRGTSGTYNEQFF; CDR3nt: TGTGCCAGCAGTAGGGGGACTAGCGGAACCTACAATGAGCAGTTCTTC
d_gene: .; abundance: .; v_gene: TRBV27; j_gene: TRBJ2-1; CDR3aa: CASSSARIGEQFF; CDR3nt: TGTGCCAGCAGTTCGGCGAGAATCGGGGAGCAGTTCTTC
d_gene: TRBD1; abundance: .; v_gene: TRBV5-1; j_gene: TRBJ1-2; CDR3aa: CASSRGQVDYGYTF; CDR3nt: TGCGCCAGCAGCAGAGGACAGGTGGACTATGGCTACACCTTC
d_gene: TRBD2; abundance: .; v_gene: TRBV7-2; j_gene: TRBJ2-1; CDR3aa: CASSQTSGKYNEQFF; CDR3nt: TGTGCCAGCAGCCAGACTAGCGGAAAATACAATGAGCAGTTCTTC
d_gene: .; abundance: .; v_gene: TRBV10-3; j_gene: TRBJ2-7; CDR3aa: CAISSIQGTYEQYF; CDR3nt: TGTGCCATCTCCTCGATCCAGGGAACCTACGAGCAGTACTTC
d_gene: .; abundance: .; v_gene: TRBV27; j_gene: TRBJ1-5; CDR3aa: CASSLTGISNQPQHF; CDR3nt: TGTGCCAGCAGTCTAACGGGGATAAGCAATCAGCCCCAGCATTTT
d_gene: TRBD2; abundance: .; v_gene: TRBV3-1/TRBV3-2; j_gene: TRBJ2-1; CDR3aa: CASSPGLAGGNEQFF; CDR3nt: TGTGCCAGCAGCCCCGGACTAGCGGGAGGGAATGAGCAGTTCTTC
d_gene: .; abundance: .; v_gene: TRBV19; j_gene: TRBJ2-2; CDR3aa: CASTVGVLTGELFF; CDR3nt: TGTGCCAGTACCGTCGGGGTTCTCACCGGGGAGCTGTTTTTT